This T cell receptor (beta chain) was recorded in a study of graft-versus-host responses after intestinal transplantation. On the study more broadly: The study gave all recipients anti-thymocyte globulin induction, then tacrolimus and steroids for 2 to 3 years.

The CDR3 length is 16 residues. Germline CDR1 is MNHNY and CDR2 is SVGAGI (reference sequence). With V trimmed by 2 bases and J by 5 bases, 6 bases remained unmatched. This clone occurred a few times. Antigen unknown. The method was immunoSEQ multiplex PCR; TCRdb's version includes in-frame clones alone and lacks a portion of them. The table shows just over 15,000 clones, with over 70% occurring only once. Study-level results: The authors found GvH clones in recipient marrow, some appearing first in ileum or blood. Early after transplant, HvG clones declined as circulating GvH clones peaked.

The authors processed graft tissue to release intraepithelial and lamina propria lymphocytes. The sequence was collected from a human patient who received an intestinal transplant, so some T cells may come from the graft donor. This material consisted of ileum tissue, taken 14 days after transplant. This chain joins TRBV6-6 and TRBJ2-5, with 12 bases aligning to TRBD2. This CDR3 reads CASSYRLAGGGETQYF. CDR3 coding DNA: TGTGCCAGCAGTTACCGGCTAGCGGGAGGGGGGGAGACCCAGTACTTC.